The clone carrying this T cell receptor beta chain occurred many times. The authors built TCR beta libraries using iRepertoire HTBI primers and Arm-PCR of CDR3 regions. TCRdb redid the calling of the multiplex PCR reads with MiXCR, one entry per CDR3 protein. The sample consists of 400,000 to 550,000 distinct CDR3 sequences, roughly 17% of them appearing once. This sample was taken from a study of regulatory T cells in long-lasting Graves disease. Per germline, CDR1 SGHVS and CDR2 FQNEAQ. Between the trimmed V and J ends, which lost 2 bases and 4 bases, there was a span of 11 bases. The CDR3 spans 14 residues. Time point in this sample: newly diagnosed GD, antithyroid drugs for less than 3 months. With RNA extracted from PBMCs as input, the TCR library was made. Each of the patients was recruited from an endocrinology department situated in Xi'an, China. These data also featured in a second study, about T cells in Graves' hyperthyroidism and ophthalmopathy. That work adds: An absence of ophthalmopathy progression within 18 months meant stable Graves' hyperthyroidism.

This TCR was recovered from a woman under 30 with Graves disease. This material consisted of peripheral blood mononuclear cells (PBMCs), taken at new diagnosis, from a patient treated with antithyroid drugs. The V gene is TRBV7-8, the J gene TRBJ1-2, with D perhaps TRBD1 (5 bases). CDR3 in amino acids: CASSLRDSRYGYTF. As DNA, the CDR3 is TGTGCCAGCAGCTTAAGAGACAGTCGCTATGGCTACACCTTC. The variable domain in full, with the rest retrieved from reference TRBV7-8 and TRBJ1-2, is GAGVSQSPRYKVAKRGQDVALRCDPISGHVSLFWYQQALGQGPEFLTYFQNEAQLDKSGLPSDRFFAERPEGSVSTLKIQRTQQEDSAVYLCASSLRDSRYGYTFGSGTRLTVV.